This T cell receptor beta chain was profiled in a study of blood T cells in healthy people across ages. Across the whole study: Template switching picked up about one barcoded beta molecule for each two T cells.

The CDR3 length is 17 residues. Germline values: CDR1 SGHTA, CDR2 FQGNSA. Trimming took 5 bases from V and 2 from J, leaving 20 bases between them. Primers used in a second PCR of about 7 to 11 cycles were a sample-barcoded 5' primer and a J-beta primer mix. One entry per CDR3 protein, called by TCRdb with MiXCR from the 5' RACE reads. The data show approximately 1,700,000 distinct CDR3 sequences, 30% to 40% seen once. The rearrangement links TRBV7-2 to TRBJ2-3; TRBD2 might be the D (6 bases). The specimen was blood. The receptor's source is a human donor in good health. CDR3 sequence (DNA): TGTGCCAGCAGCAAACGGTGGGGGGTTCAATACACAGATACGCAGTATTTT. Encoded protein: CASSKRWGVQYTDTQYF.